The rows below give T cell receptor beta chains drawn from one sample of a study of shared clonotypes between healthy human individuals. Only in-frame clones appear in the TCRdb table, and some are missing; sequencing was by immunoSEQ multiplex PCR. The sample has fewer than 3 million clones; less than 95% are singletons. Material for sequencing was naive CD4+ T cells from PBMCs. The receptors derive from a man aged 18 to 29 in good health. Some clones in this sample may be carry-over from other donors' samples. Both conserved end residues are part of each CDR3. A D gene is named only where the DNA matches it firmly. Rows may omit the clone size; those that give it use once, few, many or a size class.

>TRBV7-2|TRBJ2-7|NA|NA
TGTGCCAGCAGCTTACGGCCCACCCGCAACTACGAGCAGTACTTC
CASSLRPTRNYEQYF
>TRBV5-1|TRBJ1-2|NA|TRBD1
TGCGCCAGCAGCTTGGGGGACAGGCAGGGCTACACCTTC
CASSLGDRQGYTF
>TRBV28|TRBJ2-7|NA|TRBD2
TGTGCCAGCAGTTCCCCGGGGCTAGCGGTCCCCTACGAGCAGTACTTC
CASSSPGLAVPYEQYF
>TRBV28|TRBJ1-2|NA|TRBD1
TGTGCCAGCAGTTCACCGGGACAGGGAGGGAGGGACTATGGCTACACCTTC
CASSSPGQGGRDYGYTF
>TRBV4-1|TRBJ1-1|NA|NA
TGCGCCAGCAGCCAACCCGGTAGCGGGATGGGCACTGAAGCTTTCTTT
CASSQPGSGMGTEAFF
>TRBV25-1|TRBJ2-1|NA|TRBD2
TGTGCCAGCAGTAAGCCCGGGACTAGCGGGAGCAATGAGCAGTTCTTC
CASSKPGTSGSNEQFF
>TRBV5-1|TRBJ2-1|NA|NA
TGCGCCAGCAGCTTGGGCCCCCTAGGATCTGAGCAGTTCTTC
CASSLGPLGSEQFF
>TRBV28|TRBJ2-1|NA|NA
TGTGCCAGCATTTCTGGGGTTCTGTACAATGAGCAGTTCTTC
CASISGVLYNEQFF
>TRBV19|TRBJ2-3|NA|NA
TGTGCCAGTAGTATCCGGGCCTTCACAGATACGCAGTATTTT
CASSIRAFTDTQYF
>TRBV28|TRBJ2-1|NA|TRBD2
TGTGCCAGCAGTACTACTAGCGGGGGCTCCTCCTACAATGAGCAGTTCTTC
CASSTTSGGSSYNEQFF
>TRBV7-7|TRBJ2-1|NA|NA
TGTGCCAGCAGCTACGGACACTACAATGAGCAGTTCTTC
CASSYGHYNEQFF
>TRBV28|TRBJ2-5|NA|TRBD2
TGTGCCAGCAGTTTCTCCCCTCGAACTAGCGGGAGGGAACAAGAGACCCAGTACTTC
CASSFSPRTSGREQETQYF
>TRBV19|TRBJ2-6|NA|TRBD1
TGTGCCAGTAGTAGCCGAGGGGGCCACAACGTCCTGACTTTC
CASSSRGGHNVLTF
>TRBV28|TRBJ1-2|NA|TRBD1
TGTGCCAGCAGTTACCCGACAGGGTTGATCTATGGCTACACCTTC
CASSYPTGLIYGYTF
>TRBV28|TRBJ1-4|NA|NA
TGTGCCAGCAGTTTAATGGCAGGGAGGGCTGGCGATGAAAAACTGTTTTTT
CASSLMAGRAGDEKLFF
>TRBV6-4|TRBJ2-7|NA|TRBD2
TGTGCCAGCAACCGGGGGCTAGCGGGGAGTCATCCCTGGTACGAGCAGTACTTC
CASNRGLAGSHPWYEQYF
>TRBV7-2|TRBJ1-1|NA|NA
TGTGCCAGCAGCCCCAGCCCCTTTCCGAACACTGAAGCTTTCTTT
CASSPSPFPNTEAFF
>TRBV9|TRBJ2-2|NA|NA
TGTGCCAGCAGCGTACGTCTAGGGAGCAACACCGGGGAGCTGTTTTTT
CASSVRLGSNTGELFF
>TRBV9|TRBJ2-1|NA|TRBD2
TGTGCCAGCAGCGTAGTTGGGACTAGCGTATACAATGAGCAGTTCTTC
CASSVVGTSVYNEQFF
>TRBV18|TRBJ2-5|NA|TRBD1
TGTGCCAGCTCACCCGGGGACAGGGGGCCGGAGACCCAGTACTTC
CASSPGDRGPETQYF
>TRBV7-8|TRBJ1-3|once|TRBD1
TGTGCCAGCAGCAGAGGCGGACAGGGGGCGGACACCATATATTTT
CASSRGGQGADTIYF
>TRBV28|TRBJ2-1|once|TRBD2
TGTGCCAGCACCCCGCCTAGCGGATACAATGAGCAGTTCTTC
CASTPPSGYNEQFF
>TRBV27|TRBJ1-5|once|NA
TGTGCCAGCAGTTGGGGTCAGCCCCAGCATTTT
CASSWGQPQHF
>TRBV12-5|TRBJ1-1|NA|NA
TGTGCTAGTGGTTTGGTACAGGGAGGGAACACTGAAGCTTTCTTT
CASGLVQGGNTEAFF
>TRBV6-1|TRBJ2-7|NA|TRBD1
TGTGCCAGCAGCCTCACAGGGGGCGGCTACGAGCAGTACTTC
CASSLTGGGYEQYF
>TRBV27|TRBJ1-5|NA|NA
TGTGCCAGCAGTTTGACAGGTCCCGATCAGCCCCAGCATTTT
CASSLTGPDQPQHF
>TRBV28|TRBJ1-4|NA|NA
TGTGCCAGCAATAGGGCAGGGGCCGAAAAACTGTTTTTT
CASNRAGAEKLFF